Given below is one T cell receptor beta chain in context. Its target is unknown. Profiling relied on immunoSEQ multiplex PCR, and the TCRdb table lists in-frame clones only, not all of them. The table has a few hundred thousand clones, 70% to 90% seen once. This specimen belongs to a study of cytomegalovirus exposure and HLA in healthy donors. The donors were members of the validation cohort, which comprised roughly 120 subjects and was separate from the first cohort of 600 to 850 subjects. CDR1 and CDR2 from the germline V gene are KGHSH and LQKENI. CDR3 length: 16 amino acids. The V end lost 3 bases, the J end lost 2 bases, and 17 bases lay between the germline ends. General study findings and limits: Most TCR sequences were uncommon, yet certain public TCRs appeared in many donors. Some TCR beta chains (approximately 180 of them) were listed as cytomegalovirus-associated.

The sequence derives from a woman in her late teens or twenties in good health and CMV-seronegative. This sequence joins TRBV18 and TRBJ2-7, with D perhaps TRBD2 (6 bases). The material sequenced was PBMCs. Here the CDR3 DNA reads TGTGCCAGCTCACCGGGCACCGCGCGGGGTACCTACGAGCAGTACTTC. As protein: CASSPGTARGTYEQYF.